The clone carrying this T cell receptor (beta chain) was seen a few times. This specimen belongs to a study of T cell repertoires in cytomegalovirus infection. CDR1 is MNHEY, CDR2 SVGEGT, per germline. The CDR3 spans 16 residues. J lost 4 bases, V lost 6 bases, and 13 bases had no gene match. TCRdb analysed the reads with MiXCR anew, one entry per CDR3 protein. Seen here are about 450,000 distinct CDR3 sequences, about a third observed once, and the top ten hold around 15%. The clonotype comes from a human donor in good health (CMV status not recorded). Some clones in this sample may be carry-over from other donors' samples. Sequencing was performed on PBMCs. The V call is TRBV6-2 or TRBV6-3, the J call TRBJ2-5, with TRBD2 matching over 8 bases. The CDR3 DNA is TGTGCCAGCAGGCCCGGGGGGGCCTTTATCCGAGAGACCCAGTACTTC. The encoded protein is CASRPGGAFIRETQYF.